Listed below are T cell receptor beta chains from one sample, sequenced in a study of sequential checkpoint blockade in melanoma. Generated by immunoSEQ multiplex PCR, the TCRdb table keeps only in-frame clones and is missing some. This table holds some 19,000 clones, approximately 30% found once. The starting material was tumor tissue (inferred from file names), obtained from a patient given nivolumab and ipilimumab in sequence. The receptors stem from a human donor with melanoma. Both conserved end residues are part of each CDR3. Fields, in order: V gene, CDR3 length, D gene, clone size, J gene, CDR3 protein, CDR3 DNA. D genes are given only for firm matches. Size is omitted from some rows. Given values are once, few, many or a class for expanded clones.

TRBV30	12	.	few	TRBJ1-2	CAWAGETYGYTF	TGTGCCTGGGCAGGGGAAACCTATGGCTACACCTTC
TRBV19	15	TRBD2	.	TRBJ2-1	CASSMTSGRSNEQFF	TGTGCCAGTAGTATGACTAGCGGGAGGTCGAATGAGCAGTTCTTC
TRBV6-8	14	TRBD2	few	TRBJ2-3	CASSYSRGADTQYF	TGTGCCAGCAGTTACTCTCGGGGGGCAGATACGCAGTATTTT
TRBV25-1	13	.	.	TRBJ1-2	CASSEGGSGDYTF	TGTGCCAGCAGTGAAGGTGGATCAGGTGACTACACCTTC
TRBV7-1	13	.	.	TRBJ2-5	CASRPGVGETQYF	TGTGCCAGCCGTCCGGGAGTCGGGGAGACCCAGTACTTC
TRBV6-8	13	.	medium-sized	TRBJ1-1	CASSYSLYTEAFF	TGTGCCAGCAGTTACTCTCTTTACACTGAAGCTTTCTTT
TRBV28	20	.	few	TRBJ1-5	CASSSPQTRDLEVRNQPQHF	TGTGCCAGCAGTTCCCCACAGACCAGGGACCTCGAGGTAAGGAATCAGCCCCAGCATTTT
TRBV2	12	.	few	TRBJ1-1	CASSARITEAFF	TGTGCCAGCAGTGCCCGAATCACTGAAGCTTTCTTT
TRBV19	16	TRBD1	.	TRBJ2-5	CASSLLGQGARETQYF	TGTGCCAGTAGTTTACTGGGACAGGGGGCTAGAGAGACCCAGTACTTC
TRBV11-3	16	TRBD1	.	TRBJ2-1	CASSRPGQGASNEQFF	TGTGCCAGCAGCCGCCCGGGACAGGGGGCCAGTAATGAGCAGTTCTTC
TRBV19	13	TRBD1	.	TRBJ2-7	CATHGQGSGEQYF	TGTGCCACCCACGGACAGGGGAGCGGCGAGCAGTACTTC
TRBV2	14	.	few	TRBJ1-2	CASSVSDLNYGYTF	TGTGCCAGCAGTGTTAGTGATCTTAACTATGGCTACACCTTC
TRBV30	13	TRBD1	.	TRBJ1-6	CAGQTGGNSPLHF	TGTGCCGGCCAGACAGGGGGTAATTCACCCCTCCACTTT
TRBV5-1	15	.	once	TRBJ1-2	CASSSTPERYYGYTF	TGCGCCAGCAGCTCCACTCCCGAAAGGTACTATGGCTACACCTTC
TRBV19	13	TRBD1	.	TRBJ2-5	CASSTRGLETQYF	TGTGCCAGTAGTACAAGGGGGCTGGAGACCCAGTACTTC
TRBV28	16	.	.	TRBJ1-1	CASSLTGGGRSTEAFF	TGTGCCAGCAGCCTCACCGGGGGGGGGAGAAGCACTGAAGCTTTCTTT
TRBV11-3	14	.	few	TRBJ1-1	CASSLGALTVKAFF	TGTGCCAGCAGCCTCGGGGCCCTGACTGTTAAAGCTTTCTTT
TRBV19	16	TRBD1	.	TRBJ2-2	CASEPGQGVATGELFF	TGTGCCAGTGAACCGGGACAGGGAGTCGCCACCGGGGAGCTGTTTTTT
TRBV19	14	.	medium-sized	TRBJ1-4	CASSIGLLDEKLFF	TGTGCCAGTAGTATCGGTCTCTTGGACGAAAAACTGTTTTTT